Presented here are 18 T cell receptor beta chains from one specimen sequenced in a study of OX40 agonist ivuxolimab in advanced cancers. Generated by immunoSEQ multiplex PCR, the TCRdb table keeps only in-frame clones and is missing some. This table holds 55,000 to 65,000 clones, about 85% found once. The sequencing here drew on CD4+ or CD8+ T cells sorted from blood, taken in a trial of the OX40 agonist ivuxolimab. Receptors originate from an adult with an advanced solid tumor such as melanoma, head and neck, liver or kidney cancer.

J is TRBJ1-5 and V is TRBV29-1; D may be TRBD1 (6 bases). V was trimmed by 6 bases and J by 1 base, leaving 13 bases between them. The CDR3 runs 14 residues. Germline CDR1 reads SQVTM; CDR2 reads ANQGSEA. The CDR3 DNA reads TGCAGCGTCTCGGGCAGGGGAAGCAATCAGCCCCAGCATTTT. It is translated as CSVSGRGSNQPQHF.

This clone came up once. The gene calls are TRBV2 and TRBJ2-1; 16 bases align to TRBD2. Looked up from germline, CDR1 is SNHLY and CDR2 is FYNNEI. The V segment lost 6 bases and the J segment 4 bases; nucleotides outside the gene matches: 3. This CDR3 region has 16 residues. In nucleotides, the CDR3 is TGTGCCAGCAGCCAGGGACTAGCGGGGGGGTACAATGAGCAGTTCTTC. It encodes CASSQGLAGGYNEQFF. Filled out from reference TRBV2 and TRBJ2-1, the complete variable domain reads EPEVTQTPSHQVTQMGQEVILRCVPISNHLYFYWYRQILGQKVEFLVSFYNNEISEKSEIFDDQFSVERPDGSNFTLKIRSTKLEDSAMYFCASSQGLAGGYNEQFFGPGTRLTVL.

CDR3: CASSLGSLSATNEKLFF. Written as DNA, the CDR3 is TGTGCCAGCAGCTTAGGGTCCCTATCGGCAACTAATGAAAAACTGTTTTTT. This chain connects TRBV7-9 to TRBJ1-4; no firm D call. Trimming removed 1 base at V and 0 bases at J, with 12 bases between. Germline loops: CDR1 SEHNR, CDR2 FQNEAQ (reference sequence). This CDR3 contains 17 residues. Complete variable domain (other parts from reference TRBV7-9 and TRBJ1-4): DTGVSQNPRHKITKRGQNVTFRCDPISEHNRLYWYRQTLGQGPEFLTYFQNEAQLEKSRLLSDRFSAERPKGSFSTLEIQRTEQGDSAMYLCASSLGSLSATNEKLFFGSGTQLSVL.

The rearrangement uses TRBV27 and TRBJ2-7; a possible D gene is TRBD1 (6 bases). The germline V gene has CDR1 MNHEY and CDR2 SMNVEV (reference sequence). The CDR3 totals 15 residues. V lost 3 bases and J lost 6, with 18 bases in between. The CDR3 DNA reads TGTGCCAGCAGTTTCAATCCCGGCACAGGGAGCGAGCAGTACTTC. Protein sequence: CASSFNPGTGSEQYF.

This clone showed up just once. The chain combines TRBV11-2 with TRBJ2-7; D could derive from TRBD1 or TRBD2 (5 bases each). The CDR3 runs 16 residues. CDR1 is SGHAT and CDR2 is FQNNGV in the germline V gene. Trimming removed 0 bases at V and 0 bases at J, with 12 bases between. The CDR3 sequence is CASSLDRWDGSYEQYF. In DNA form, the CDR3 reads TGTGCCAGCAGCTTAGATCGGTGGGACGGCTCCTACGAGCAGTACTTC.

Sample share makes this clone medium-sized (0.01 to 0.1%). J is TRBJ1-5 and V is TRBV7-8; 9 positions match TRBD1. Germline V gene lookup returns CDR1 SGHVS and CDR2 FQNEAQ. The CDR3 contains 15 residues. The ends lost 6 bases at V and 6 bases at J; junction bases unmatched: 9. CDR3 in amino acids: CASRTGTGRGQPQHF. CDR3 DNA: TGTGCCAGCAGGACAGGGACAGGGAGAGGTCAGCCCCAGCATTTT. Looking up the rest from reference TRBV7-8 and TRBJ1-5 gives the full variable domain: GAGVSQSPRYKVAKRGQDVALRCDPISGHVSLFWYQQALGQGPEFLTYFQNEAQLDKSGLPSDRFFAERPEGSVSTLKIQRTQQEDSAVYLCASRTGTGRGQPQHFGDGTRLSIL.

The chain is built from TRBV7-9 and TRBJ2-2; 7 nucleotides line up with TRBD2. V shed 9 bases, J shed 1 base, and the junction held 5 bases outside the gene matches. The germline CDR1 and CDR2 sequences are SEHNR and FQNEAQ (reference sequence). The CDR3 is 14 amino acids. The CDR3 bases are TGTGCCAGTAGCGGGCGGGGGAACACCGGGGAGCTGTTTTTT. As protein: CASSGRGNTGELFF. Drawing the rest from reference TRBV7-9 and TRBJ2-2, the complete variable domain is DTGVSQNPRHKITKRGQNVTFRCDPISEHNRLYWYRQTLGQGPEFLTYFQNEAQLEKSRLLSDRFSAERPKGSFSTLEIQRTEQGDSAMYLCASSGRGNTGELFFGEGSRLTVL.

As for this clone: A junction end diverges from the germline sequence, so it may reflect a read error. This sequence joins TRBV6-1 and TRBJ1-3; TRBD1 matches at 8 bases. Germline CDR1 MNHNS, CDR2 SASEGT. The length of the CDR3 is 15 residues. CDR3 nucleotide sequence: TGTGCCAACAGTGAAGGCAGGGGGCCTGGAAACACCATATATTTT. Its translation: CANSEGRGPGNTIYF.

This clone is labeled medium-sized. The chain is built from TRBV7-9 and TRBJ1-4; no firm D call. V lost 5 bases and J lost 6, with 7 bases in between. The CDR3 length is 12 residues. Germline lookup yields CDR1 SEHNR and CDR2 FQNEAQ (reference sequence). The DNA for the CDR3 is TGTGCCAGCAGCGGTTGGGATGAAAAACTGTTTTTT. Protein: CASSGWDEKLFF.

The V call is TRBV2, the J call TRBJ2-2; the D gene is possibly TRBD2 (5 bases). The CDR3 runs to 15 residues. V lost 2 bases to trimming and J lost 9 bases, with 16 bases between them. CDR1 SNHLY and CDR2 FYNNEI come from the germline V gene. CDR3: CASSERRTEGRELFF. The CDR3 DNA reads TGTGCCAGCAGTGAAAGGAGGACCGAGGGCCGGGAGCTGTTTTTT.

The CDR3 spells CASRMATGGRTGELFF. The CDR3 DNA sequence: TGTGCCAGCAGAATGGCTACAGGGGGTCGAACCGGGGAGCTGTTTTTT. This chain joins TRBV7-9 and TRBJ2-2, with 8 bases identical to TRBD1. The CDR3 is made up of 16 amino acids. The germline CDR1 and CDR2 sequences are SEHNR and FQNEAQ (reference sequence). Germline trimming cut 6 bases from V and 5 bases from J; bases unmatched to any gene: 11.

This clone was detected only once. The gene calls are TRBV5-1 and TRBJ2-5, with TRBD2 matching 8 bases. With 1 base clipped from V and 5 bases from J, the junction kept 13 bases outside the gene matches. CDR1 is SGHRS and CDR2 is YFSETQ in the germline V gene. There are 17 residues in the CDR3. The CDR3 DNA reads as TGCGCCAGCAGCTTGTCTGGGACTAGGGTTCTTCTGGAGACCCAGTACTTC. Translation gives CASSLSGTRVLLETQYF.

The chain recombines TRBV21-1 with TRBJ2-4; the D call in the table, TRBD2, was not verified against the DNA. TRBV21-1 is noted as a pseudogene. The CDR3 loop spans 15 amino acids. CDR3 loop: CASSPGTGTKNIQYF. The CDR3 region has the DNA TGTGCCAGCAGCCCTGGCACGGGGACCAAAAACATTCAGTACTTC.

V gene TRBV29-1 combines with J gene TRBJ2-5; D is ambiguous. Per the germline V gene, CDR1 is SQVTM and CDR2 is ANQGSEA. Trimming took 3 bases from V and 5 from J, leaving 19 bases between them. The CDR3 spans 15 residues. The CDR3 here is CSVDLRGGLGETQYF. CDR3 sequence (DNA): TGCAGCGTTGACTTGCGAGGCGGTTTGGGTGAGACCCAGTACTTC.

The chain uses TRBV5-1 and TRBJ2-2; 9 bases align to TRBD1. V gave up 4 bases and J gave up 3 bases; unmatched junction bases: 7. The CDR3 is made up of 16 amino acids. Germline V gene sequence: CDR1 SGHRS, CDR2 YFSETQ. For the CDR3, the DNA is TGCGCCAGCAGCCCCCAGGACAGGGGCTACACCGGGGAGCTGTTTTTT. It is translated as CASSPQDRGYTGELFF.

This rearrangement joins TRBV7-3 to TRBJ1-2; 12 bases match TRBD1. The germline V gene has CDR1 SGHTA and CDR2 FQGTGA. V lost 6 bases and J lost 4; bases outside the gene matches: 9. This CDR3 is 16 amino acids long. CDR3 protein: CASSSGGQGAIYGYTF. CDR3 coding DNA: TGTGCCAGCAGTTCTGGGGGACAGGGGGCGATCTATGGCTACACCTTC.

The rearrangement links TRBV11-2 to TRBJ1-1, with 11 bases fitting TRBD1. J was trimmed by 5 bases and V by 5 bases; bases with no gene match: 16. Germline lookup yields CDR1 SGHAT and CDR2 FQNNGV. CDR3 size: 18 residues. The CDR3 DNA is TGTGCCAGCAGCCCGCGCGGCGGGACAGGGGGTTTCAGAACTGAAGCTTTCTTT. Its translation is CASSPRGGTGGFRTEAFF.

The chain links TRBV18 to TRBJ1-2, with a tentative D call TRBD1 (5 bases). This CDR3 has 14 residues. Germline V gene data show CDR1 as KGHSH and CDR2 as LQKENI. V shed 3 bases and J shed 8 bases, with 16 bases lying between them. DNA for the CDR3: TGTGCCAGCTCACCTCCGCGGGAGGGACGCGGCTACACCTTC. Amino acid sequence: CASSPPREGRGYTF.